This TCR beta chain was retrieved from a study of beta chain features in type 1 diabetes. Overall study findings and caveats: There were fewer insertions and more deletions at the VDJ junctions of type 1 diabetes patients.

The sample holds a few counts of this clone. Its antigen is not known. A sort by CD45RO/CCR7/CD25/CD127/CD95/CD27 yielded CD4+ naive, central memory, regulatory and stem cell-like memory cells. Germline lookup yields CDR1 SEHNR and CDR2 FQNEAQ (reference sequence). The V end was cut by 2 bases, the J end by 9 bases, with 14 bases between. This CDR3 has 14 residues. Since all of the isolated RNA was reverse transcribed, expressed TCRB transcripts were what got sequenced. Profiled with immunoSEQ multiplex PCR; TCRdb holds only in-frame clones, not every one. There are roughly 290,000 clones in the sample; about 7.8% occur only once, and more than 1% lies in the top ten.

Sequences were obtained from central memory CD4+ T cells from blood. The clonotype was recovered from a woman under 30 in good health. This chain connects TRBV7-9 to TRBJ2-1; D gene uncertain. The CDR3 DNA is TGTGCCAGCAGCTTATTTGCCGACGGCTTTGAGCAGTTCTTC. Residues: CASSLFADGFEQFF.